Listed below are T cell receptor beta chains from one sample, sequenced in a study of T cells in Graves' hyperthyroidism and ophthalmopathy. In TCRdb, the multiplex PCR reads were re-called with MiXCR into one record per CDR3 protein. Of 650,000 to 800,000 distinct CDR3 sequences in the sample, over 40% are singletons; the top ten hold less than 9%. Material: peripheral blood or thyroid tissue (not recorded which). These TCRs come from an adult man with Graves' disease, either hyperthyroidism or ophthalmopathy (not recorded which). CDR3s include the opening cysteine and the closing phenylalanine or tryptophan. Each record gives: J gene, D gene, clone size, V gene, CDR3 protein, CDR3 DNA. A D gene is named only where the DNA matches it firmly. Where a row states a size, it is once, few, many or the class of an expanded clone; other rows omit it.

TRBJ1-1 NA NA TRBV2 CASSPTRTVNTEAFF TGTGCCAGCAGCCCTACCCGGACGGTGAACACTGAAGCTTTCTTT
TRBJ2-7 NA once TRBV2 CASSEFDGYEQYF TGTGCCAGCAGTGAATTCGATGGCTACGAGCAGTACTTC
TRBJ2-7 TRBD1 many TRBV29-1 CSVGGQGQEQYF TGCAGCGTCGGGGGACAGGGCCAGGAGCAGTACTTC
TRBJ2-7 NA NA TRBV7-9 CASIPRGRLAYEQYF TGTGCCAGCATCCCGCGCGGGCGGCTCGCCTACGAGCAGTACTTC
TRBJ1-4 TRBD1 few TRBV5-1 CASSRRDSLVATNEKLFF TGCGCCAGCAGCCGCCGGGACAGCCTGGTTGCAACTAATGAAAAACTGTTTTTT
TRBJ2-6 TRBD1 few TRBV9 CASSPSRTGGVRKANVLTF TGTGCCAGCAGCCCTTCGCGGACAGGGGGCGTCCGGAAGGCCAACGTCCTGACTTTC
TRBJ1-1 TRBD1 NA TRBV5-1 CASSPGEGADTEAFF TGCGCCAGCAGCCCAGGGGAGGGGGCCGACACTGAAGCTTTCTTT
TRBJ1-4 NA NA TRBV7-9 CASRDNVELFF TGTGCCAGCAGGGACAATGTGGAACTGTTTTTT
TRBJ1-1 NA NA TRBV5-1 CASSSPGNVNTEAFF TGCGCCAGCAGCTCCCCAGGTAACGTGAACACTGAAGCTTTCTTT
TRBJ1-5 NA NA TRBV20-1 CSARMQSLSNQPQHF TGCAGTGCTAGGATGCAGTCGCTTAGCAATCAGCCCCAGCATTTT
TRBJ1-1 NA NA TRBV19 CASSMTSGSLNTEAFF TGTGCCAGTAGTATGACATCGGGCAGTCTGAACACTGAAGCTTTCTTT
TRBJ2-2 NA many TRBV12-3/TRBV12-4 CASSSRDSMTGGELFF TGTGCCAGCAGTTCCCGGGACTCCATGACTGGCGGGGAGCTGTTTTTT
TRBJ2-5 TRBD2 NA TRBV12-3/TRBV12-4 CASSTRWPSGRMAETQYF TGTGCCAGCAGTACTCGTTGGCCTAGCGGGAGAATGGCTGAGACCCAGTACTTC
TRBJ2-5 TRBD2 NA TRBV4-2 CASSPELAGESQKTQYF TGTGCCAGCAGCCCCGAACTAGCGGGAGAGAGCCAAAAGACCCAGTACTTC
TRBJ1-4 TRBD1 NA TRBV29-1 CSVEGGQGAPKLFF TGCAGCGTTGAAGGAGGGCAGGGGGCACCAAAACTGTTTTTT
TRBJ2-5 NA many TRBV2 CASSEGRDQETQYF TGTGCCAGCAGTGAGGGCAGGGACCAAGAGACCCAGTACTTC
TRBJ1-2 NA many TRBV10-3 CAIQGGEGYGYTF TGTGCCATCCAGGGCGGGGAAGGCTATGGCTACACCTTC
TRBJ2-7 TRBD2 once TRBV3-1 CASSHAAGLYEQYF TGTGCCAGCAGCCATGCAGCGGGACTCTACGAGCAGTACTTC
TRBJ1-1 TRBD1 NA TRBV29-1 CSTDPQGDFNTEAFF TGCAGCACCGACCCACAGGGGGATTTCAACACTGAAGCTTTCTTT
TRBJ1-5 NA NA TRBV6-5 CAISYGSLGLFNQPQHF TGTGCCATCAGTTACGGATCGCTGGGACTATTCAATCAGCCCCAGCATTTT
TRBJ1-2 NA NA TRBV6-5 CASSTKGHGYTF TGTGCCAGCAGTACAAAGGGACATGGCTACACCTTC
TRBJ2-7 TRBD2 many TRBV7-9 CASSGVSGVTYEQYF TGTGCCAGCAGCGGGGTAAGCGGGGTGACCTACGAGCAGTACTTC
TRBJ1-4 NA NA TRBV5-5 CASSLPPSEGSEKLFF TGTGCCAGCAGTTTGCCCCCGTCCGAGGGTAGTGAAAAACTGTTTTTT
TRBJ1-6 NA few TRBV7-6 CASSLVGPGDYNSPLHF TGTGCCAGCAGCTTAGTTGGTCCAGGCGACTATAATTCACCCCTCCACTTT
TRBJ1-5 TRBD1 few TRBV12-3/TRBV12-4 CASSLRRTGYSNQPQHF TGTGCCAGCAGTTTACGCCGGACAGGGTATAGCAATCAGCCCCAGCATTTT
TRBJ1-5 NA many TRBV13 CASSYRDGNQPQHF TGTGCCAGCAGCTACAGGGATGGGAATCAGCCCCAGCATTTT
TRBJ1-5 NA NA TRBV19 CASSIIPRGADQPQHF TGTGCCAGTAGTATCATTCCACGGGGGGCAGATCAGCCCCAGCATTTT
TRBJ1-2 NA few TRBV12-3/TRBV12-4 CASTFTGGVFRTF TGTGCCAGCACTTTCACGGGGGGCGTTTTTCGCACCTTC
TRBJ1-1 NA NA TRBV7-2 CASSPLRGRTEAFF TGTGCCAGCAGCCCCCTCCGGGGGCGTACTGAAGCTTTCTTT
TRBJ1-3 TRBD1 NA TRBV25-1 CASSEWGQGGGYTIYF TGTGCCAGCAGTGAATGGGGACAGGGTGGAGGCTACACCATATATTTT
TRBJ1-1 NA NA TRBV12-3/TRBV12-4 CASSLAGSGEAFF TGTGCCAGCAGTTTAGCGGGATCAGGTGAAGCTTTCTTT
TRBJ1-6 NA NA TRBV12-3/TRBV12-4 CASKWGSYNSPLHF TGTGCGTCCAAGTGGGGTTCCTATAATTCACCCCTCCACTTT
TRBJ1-3 NA NA TRBV19 CASTIPPLNTIYF TGTGCCAGTACCATACCACCCTTAAACACCATATATTTT
TRBJ1-2 TRBD1 NA TRBV12-3/TRBV12-4 CASNLGGERGYTF TGTGCCAGCAACCTAGGGGGCGAACGAGGCTACACCTTC
TRBJ1-1 NA once TRBV6-1 CASTEDRANLNTEAFF TGTGCCAGCACCGAGGACAGAGCGAACTTGAACACTGAAGCTTTCTTT
TRBJ1-2 NA NA TRBV20-1 CSARDRARNYGYTF TGCAGTGCTAGAGATAGGGCCAGGAACTATGGCTACACCTTC
TRBJ1-2 TRBD1 NA TRBV12-3/TRBV12-4 CASTDAGAGGRYGYTF TGTGCCAGCACTGATGCTGGGGCAGGGGGAAGATATGGCTACACCTTC
TRBJ1-4 NA NA TRBV20-1 CSASNTNTEKLFF TGCAGTGCTAGTAACACCAACACTGAAAAACTGTTTTTT
TRBJ1-1 NA NA TRBV5-1 CASSQQSANTEAFF TGCGCCAGCAGCCAACAGAGTGCGAACACTGAAGCTTTCTTT